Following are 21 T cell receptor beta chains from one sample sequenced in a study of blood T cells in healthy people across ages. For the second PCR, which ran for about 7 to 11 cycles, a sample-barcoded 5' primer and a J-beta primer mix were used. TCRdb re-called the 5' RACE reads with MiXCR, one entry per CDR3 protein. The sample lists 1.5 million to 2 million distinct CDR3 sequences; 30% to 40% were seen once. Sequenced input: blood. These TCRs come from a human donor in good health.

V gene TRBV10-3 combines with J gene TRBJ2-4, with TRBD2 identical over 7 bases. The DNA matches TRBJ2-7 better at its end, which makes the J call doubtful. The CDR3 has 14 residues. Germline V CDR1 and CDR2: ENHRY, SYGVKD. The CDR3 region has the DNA TGTGCCATCGGTTCTGGGGGGGGGACCTACGAGCAGTACTTC. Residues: CAIGSGGGTYEQYF.

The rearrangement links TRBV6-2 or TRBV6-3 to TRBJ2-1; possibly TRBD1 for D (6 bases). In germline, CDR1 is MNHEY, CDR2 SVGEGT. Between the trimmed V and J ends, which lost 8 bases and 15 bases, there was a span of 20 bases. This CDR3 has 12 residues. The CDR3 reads CASGNDRGSGFF. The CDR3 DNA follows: TGTGCCAGCGGAAACGATAGGGGGTCAGGGTTCTTC.

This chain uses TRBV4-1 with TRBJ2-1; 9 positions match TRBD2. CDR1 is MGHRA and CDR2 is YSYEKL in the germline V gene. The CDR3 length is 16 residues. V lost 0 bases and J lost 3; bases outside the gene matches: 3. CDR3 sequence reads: CASSQDNSGGYNEQFF. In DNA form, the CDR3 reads TGCGCCAGCAGCCAAGATAATAGCGGGGGCTACAATGAGCAGTTCTTC.

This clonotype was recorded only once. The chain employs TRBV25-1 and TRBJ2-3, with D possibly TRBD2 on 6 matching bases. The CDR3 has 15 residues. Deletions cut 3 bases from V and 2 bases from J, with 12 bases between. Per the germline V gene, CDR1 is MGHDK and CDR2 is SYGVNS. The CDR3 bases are TGTGCCAGCAGTGAGTATACTAGCTCCACAGATACGCAGTATTTT. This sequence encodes CASSEYTSSTDTQYF.

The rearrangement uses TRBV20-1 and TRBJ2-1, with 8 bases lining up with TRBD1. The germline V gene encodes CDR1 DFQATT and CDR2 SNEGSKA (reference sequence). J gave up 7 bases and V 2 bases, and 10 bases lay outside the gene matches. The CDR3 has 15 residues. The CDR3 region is CSARSSDRANNEQFF. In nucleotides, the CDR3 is TGCAGTGCTAGATCCTCGGACAGGGCAAATAATGAGCAGTTCTTC.

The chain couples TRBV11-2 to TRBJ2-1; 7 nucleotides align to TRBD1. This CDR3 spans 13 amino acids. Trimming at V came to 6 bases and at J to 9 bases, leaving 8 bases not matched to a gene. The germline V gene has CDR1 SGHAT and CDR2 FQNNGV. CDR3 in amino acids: CASSRDRGREQFF. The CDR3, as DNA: TGTGCCAGCAGTCGGGACAGAGGACGTGAGCAGTTCTTC. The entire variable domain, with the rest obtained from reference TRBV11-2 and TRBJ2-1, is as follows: EAGVAQSPRYKIIEKRQSVAFWCNPISGHATLYWYQQILGQGPKLLIQFQNNGVVDDSQLPKDRFSAERLKGVDSTLKIQPAKLEDSAVYLCASSRDRGREQFFGPGTRLTVL.

The CDR3 sequence is CASSSQAGVGYEQYF. As DNA, the CDR3 is TGTGCCAGCAGCTCCCAGGCAGGGGTAGGCTACGAGCAGTACTTC. The chain uses TRBV9 and TRBJ2-5; TRBD1 might be the D (6 bases). Near its end, the DNA agrees better with TRBJ2-7, so the J call may be wrong. CDR1 and CDR2 from the germline V gene are SGDLS and YYNGEE. The CDR3 runs to 15 residues.

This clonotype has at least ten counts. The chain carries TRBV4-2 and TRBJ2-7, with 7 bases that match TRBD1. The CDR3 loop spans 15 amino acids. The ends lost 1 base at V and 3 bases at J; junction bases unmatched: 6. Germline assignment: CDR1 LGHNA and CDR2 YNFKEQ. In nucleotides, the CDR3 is TGTGCCAGCAGCCAAGGACAGGGTGGGGTCTACGAGCAGTACTTC. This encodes CASSQGQGGVYEQYF.

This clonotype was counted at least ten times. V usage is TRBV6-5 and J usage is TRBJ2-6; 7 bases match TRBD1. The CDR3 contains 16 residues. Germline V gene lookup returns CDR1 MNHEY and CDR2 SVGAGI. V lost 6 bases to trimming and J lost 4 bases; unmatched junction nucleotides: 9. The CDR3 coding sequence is TGTGCCAGCAGCATTACAGGGGTAGAAGGGGCCAACGTCCTGACTTTC. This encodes CASSITGVEGANVLTF.

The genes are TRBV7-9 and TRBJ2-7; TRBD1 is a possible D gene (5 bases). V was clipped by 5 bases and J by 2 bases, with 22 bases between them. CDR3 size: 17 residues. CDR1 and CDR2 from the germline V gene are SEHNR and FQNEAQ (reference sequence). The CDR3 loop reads CASSPGPWGRQAYEQYF. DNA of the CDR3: TGTGCCAGCAGCCCAGGCCCGTGGGGCCGCCAGGCCTACGAGCAGTACTTC.

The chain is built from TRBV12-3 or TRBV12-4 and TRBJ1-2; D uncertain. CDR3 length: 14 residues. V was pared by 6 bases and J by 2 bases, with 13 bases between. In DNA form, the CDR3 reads TGTGCCAGCAGCAGATCCGGGAAGAACTATGGCTACACCTTC. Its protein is CASSRSGKNYGYTF.

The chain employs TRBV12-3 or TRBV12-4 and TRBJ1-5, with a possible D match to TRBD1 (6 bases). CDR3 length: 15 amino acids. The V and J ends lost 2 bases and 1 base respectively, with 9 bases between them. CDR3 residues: CASSLRGRSNQPQHF. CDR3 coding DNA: TGTGCCAGCAGTTTAAGGGGGAGAAGCAATCAGCCCCAGCATTTT.

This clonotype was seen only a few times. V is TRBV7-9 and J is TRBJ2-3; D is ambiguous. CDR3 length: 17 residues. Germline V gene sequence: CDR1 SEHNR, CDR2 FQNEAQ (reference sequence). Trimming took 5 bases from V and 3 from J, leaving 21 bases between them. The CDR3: CASSAVRGLNLTDTQYF. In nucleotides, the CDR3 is TGTGCCAGCAGCGCAGTCAGAGGCCTTAATTTAACAGATACGCAGTATTTT.

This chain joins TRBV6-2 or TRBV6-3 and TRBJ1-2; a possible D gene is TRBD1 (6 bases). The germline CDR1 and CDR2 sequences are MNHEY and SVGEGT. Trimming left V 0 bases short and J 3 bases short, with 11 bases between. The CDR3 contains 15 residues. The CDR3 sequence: CASSYSEQGYYGYTF. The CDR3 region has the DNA TGTGCCAGCAGTTACTCGGAACAGGGATACTATGGCTACACCTTC.

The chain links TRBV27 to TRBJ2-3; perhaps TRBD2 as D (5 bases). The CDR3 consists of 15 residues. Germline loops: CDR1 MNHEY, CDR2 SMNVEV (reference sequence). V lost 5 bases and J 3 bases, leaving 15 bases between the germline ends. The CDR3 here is CASSPHVRETDTQYF. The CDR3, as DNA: TGTGCCAGCAGTCCCCACGTAAGGGAGACAGATACGCAGTATTTT.

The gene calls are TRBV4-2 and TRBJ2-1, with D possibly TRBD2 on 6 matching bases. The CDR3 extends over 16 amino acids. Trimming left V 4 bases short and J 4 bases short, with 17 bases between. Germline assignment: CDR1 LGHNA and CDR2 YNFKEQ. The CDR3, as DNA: TGTGCCAGCAGCCCCGAGGTCGGGGGTGCTTACAATGAGCAGTTCTTC. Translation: CASSPEVGGAYNEQFF.

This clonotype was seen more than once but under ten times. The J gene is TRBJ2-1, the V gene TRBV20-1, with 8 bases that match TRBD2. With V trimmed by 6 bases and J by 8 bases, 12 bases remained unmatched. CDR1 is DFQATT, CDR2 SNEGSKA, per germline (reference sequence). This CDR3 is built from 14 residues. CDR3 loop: CSAPGTRIVHEQFF. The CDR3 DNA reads TGCAGTGCCCCCGGGACTAGGATCGTCCATGAGCAGTTCTTC.

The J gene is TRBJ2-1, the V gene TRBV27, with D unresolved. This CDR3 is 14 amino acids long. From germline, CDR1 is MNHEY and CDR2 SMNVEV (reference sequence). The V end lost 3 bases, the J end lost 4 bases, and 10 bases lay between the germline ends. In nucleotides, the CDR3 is TGTGCCAGCAGTTTTTCTTTGGGTTACAATGAGCAGTTCTTC. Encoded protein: CASSFSLGYNEQFF.

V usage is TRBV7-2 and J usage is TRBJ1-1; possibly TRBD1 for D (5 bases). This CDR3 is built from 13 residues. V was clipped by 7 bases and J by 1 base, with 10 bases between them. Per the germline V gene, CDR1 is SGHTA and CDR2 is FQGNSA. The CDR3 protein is CASNPGTNTEAFF. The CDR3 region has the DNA TGTGCCAGCAACCCAGGGACGAACACTGAAGCTTTCTTT.

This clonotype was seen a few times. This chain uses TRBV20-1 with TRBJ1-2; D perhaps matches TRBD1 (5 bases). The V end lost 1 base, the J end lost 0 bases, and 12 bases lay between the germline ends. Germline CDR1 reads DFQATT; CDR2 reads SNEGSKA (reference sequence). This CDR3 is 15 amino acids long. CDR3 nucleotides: TGCAGTGCTAGAGGGTACAGGACTACTAACTATGGCTACACCTTC. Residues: CSARGYRTTNYGYTF.

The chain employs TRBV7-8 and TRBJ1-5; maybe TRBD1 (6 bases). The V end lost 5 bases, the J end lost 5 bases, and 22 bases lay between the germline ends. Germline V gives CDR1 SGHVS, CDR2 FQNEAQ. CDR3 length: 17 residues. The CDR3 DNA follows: TGTGCCAGCAGCCGGGTAGTACTGGGCAGGGGCCATCAGCCCCAGCATTTT. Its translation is CASSRVVLGRGHQPQHF.